What follows are 15 T cell receptor beta chains derived from one specimen sequenced in a study of T cells and copy number aberrations in small-cell lung cancer. Here immunoSEQ multiplex PCR was the method, and the copy in TCRdb shows in-frame clones only, minus some. The table includes approximately 3,100 clones, approximately 90% detected once. What was sequenced was normal tissue next to the tumor. The receptors shown here come from a man in his forties or fifties with small cell lung cancer.

The chain joins TRBV6-4 to TRBJ2-1, with no clear D. This CDR3 is built from 13 residues. From germline, CDR1 is MRHNA and CDR2 SNTAGT. V was trimmed by 2 bases and J by 9 bases, leaving 11 bases between them. CDR3 coding DNA: TGTGCCAGCAGTGACCGTAGCTCCAGTGAGCAGTTCTTC. Its protein product is CASSDRSSSEQFF.

V is TRBV29-1 and J is TRBJ2-3; D remains ambiguous. Trimming took 6 bases from V and 0 from J, leaving 7 bases between them. Germline assignment: CDR1 SQVTM and CDR2 ANQGSEA. The CDR3 runs 12 residues. The CDR3 is CSVDKSTDTQYF. As DNA, the CDR3 is TGCAGCGTCGACAAAAGCACAGATACGCAGTATTTT.

V gene TRBV11-2 combines with J gene TRBJ2-7; perhaps TRBD1 as D (6 bases). This CDR3 region has 18 residues. Trimming removed 5 bases from V and 0 bases from J, with 23 bases in between. CDR1 and CDR2 (germline): SGHAT, FQNNGV. The CDR3 sequence is CASSLGYAGRGGSYEQYF. In DNA form, the CDR3 reads TGTGCCAGCAGCCTGGGTTACGCGGGTAGAGGGGGCTCCTACGAGCAGTACTTC.

The CDR3 loop reads CASSLSGGRATYEQYF. The CDR3 DNA follows: TGTGCCAGCAGCTTATCGGGCGGGAGGGCTACCTACGAGCAGTACTTC. V gene TRBV11-2 combines with J gene TRBJ2-7, with TRBD2 matching over 9 bases. Germline CDR1 reads SGHAT; CDR2 reads FQNNGV. Losses at the gene ends were 2 bases for V and 2 bases for J; bases not matched to a gene: 7. The length of the CDR3 is 16 residues.

This sequence joins TRBV5-3 and TRBJ1-2; 8 bases match TRBD1. TRBV5-3 is labeled an ORF, and its function is uncertain. The CDR3 has 15 residues. V gave up 4 bases and J gave up 8 bases; unmatched junction bases: 13. The DNA for the CDR3 is TGTGCCAGAAGCAGAGTGGACAGGGAGGGTGAAGGCTACACCTTC. Amino acid sequence: CARSRVDREGEGYTF.

The V gene is TRBV9, the J gene TRBJ1-4, with D possibly matching TRBD1 (6 bases). The germline V gene has CDR1 SGDLS and CDR2 YYNGEE. This CDR3 has 15 amino acids. Trimming took off 3 bases at V and 7 bases at J, with 16 bases between the two ends. Here the CDR3 reads CASSATGTPTEKLFF. DNA of the CDR3: TGTGCCAGCAGCGCAACAGGGACCCCCACTGAAAAACTGTTTTTT.

The V gene is TRBV5-1, the J gene TRBJ1-1; TRBD1 matches 8 bases. In germline, CDR1 is SGHRS, CDR2 YFSETQ. The CDR3 loop spans 16 amino acids. Losses at the gene ends were 3 bases for V and 1 base for J; bases not matched to a gene: 8. The CDR3 DNA reads TGCGCCAGCAGCTCCCGGACAGGGCTAGCGAACACTGAAGCTTTCTTT. Translating gives CASSSRTGLANTEAFF.

The gene calls are TRBV6-6 and TRBJ1-1; weak D call: TRBD1 (5 bases). The CDR3 runs 13 residues. Trimming left V 6 bases short and J 7 bases short, with 15 bases between. Germline V gene sequence: CDR1 MNHNY, CDR2 SVGAGI (reference sequence). DNA of the CDR3: TGTGCCAGCAGCCTCGCCCGGGACGGTGAAGCTTTCTTT. Translation: CASSLARDGEAFF.

The V gene is TRBV5-6, the J gene TRBJ2-3; no definite D call. Trimming left V 2 bases short and J 5 bases short, with 12 bases between. Germline V lookup: CDR1 SGHDT, CDR2 YYEEEE. CDR3 length: 14 residues. CDR3 bases: TGTGCCAGCAGCTTACGTCTGCTTGAAGATACGCAGTATTTT. Translating gives CASSLRLLEDTQYF.

The V gene is TRBV5-1, the J gene TRBJ2-2, with a tentative D call TRBD1 (5 bases). Germline CDR1 is SGHRS and CDR2 is YFSETQ. The CDR3 length is 15 residues. Trimming shortened V by 3 bases and J by 6 bases, and 15 bases separated the two germline ends. The CDR3 coding sequence is TGCGCCAGCAGCTCCGACCTCAGGGTTGCCGGGGAGCTGTTTTTT. This translates into CASSSDLRVAGELFF. Combining the CDR3 with reference TRBV5-1 and TRBJ2-2 gives the whole variable domain KAGVTQTPRYLIKTRGQQVTLSCSPISGHRSVSWYQQTPGQGLQFLFEYFSETQRNKGNFPGRFSGRQFSNSRSEMNVSTLELGDSALYLCASSSDLRVAGELFFGEGSRLTVL.

This chain uses TRBV2 with TRBJ1-4; possible D gene TRBD1, 5 bases. The CDR3 loop spans 14 amino acids. Per the germline V gene, CDR1 is SNHLY and CDR2 is FYNNEI. Trimming pared 6 bases from V and 8 bases from J, leaving 16 bases between. CDR3 loop: CASSLQDPREKLFF. The CDR3 DNA reads as TGTGCCAGCAGCTTACAGGACCCGCGGGAAAAACTGTTTTTT.

The chain employs TRBV2 and TRBJ1-2, with D possibly TRBD1 on 6 matching bases. With 6 bases removed from V and 8 bases from J, the gap between germline ends came to 16 bases. The CDR3 length is 13 residues. Germline-derived CDR1 and CDR2 are SNHLY and FYNNEI. The CDR3 reads CASRDVTGLGYTF. The CDR3 bases are TGTGCCAGCAGGGATGTTACAGGGTTGGGCTACACCTTC.

The chain couples TRBV28 to TRBJ1-5, with a possible D match to TRBD1 (6 bases). Trimming took off 4 bases at V and 9 bases at J, with 10 bases between the two ends. The germline V gene encodes CDR1 MDHEN and CDR2 SYDVKM. This CDR3 comprises 12 residues. The CDR3 DNA sequence: TGTGCCAGCAGTTCGCAGGGGAGGCCCCAGCATTTT. It specifies CASSSQGRPQHF.

The chain has TRBV5-6 and TRBJ1-1; no definite D call. CDR3 length equals 12 residues. Germline V gene data show CDR1 as SGHDT and CDR2 as YYEEEE. Trimming took 4 bases from V and 7 from J, leaving 11 bases between them. The CDR3 loop reads CASSPQLGEAFF. DNA of the CDR3: TGTGCCAGCAGCCCCCAGTTGGGTGAAGCTTTCTTT.

The chain recombines TRBV6-1 with TRBJ2-3, with D tentatively TRBD1 (6 bases). V was shortened by 1 base and J by 2 bases, with 10 bases between the two germline ends. Per the germline V gene, CDR1 is MNHNS and CDR2 is SASEGT. The CDR3 contains 15 residues. The CDR3 region has the DNA TGTGCCAGCAGTGAAGGGAAGGGGGACACAGATACGCAGTATTTT. It yields the protein CASSEGKGDTDTQYF.